This T cell receptor beta chain came from a study of response to subunit inactivated influenza vaccine. A single record per CDR3 protein comes from TCRdb applying MiXCR to the RT-PCR reads. The sample lists roughly 670,000 distinct CDR3 sequences; roughly 15% were seen once. J gave up 8 bases and V 3 bases, and 11 bases lay outside the gene matches. Germline loops: CDR1 SGDLS, CDR2 YYNGEE. The CDR3 totals 15 residues. The chain couples TRBV9 to TRBJ1-2; 9 bases are a match to TRBD1. Sequences were derived from PBMCs from blood, sampled around two weeks before vaccination. The origin of this receptor is a man in his forties or fifties who received an inactivated influenza vaccine. The CDR3 protein is CASSADSGQGTGYTF. The CDR3 region has the DNA TGTGCCAGCAGCGCTGATAGTGGACAGGGGACCGGCTACACCTTC.